A selection of T cell receptor beta chains follows, all from one sample in a study of blood T cells in healthy people across ages. TCRdb itself ran the 5' RACE reads through MiXCR, one entry per CDR3 protein. The sample has 590,000 or so distinct CDR3 sequences; around 31% are singletons. Sequencing used blood. These receptors came from a woman older than 75 in good health. The CDR3 runs from the conserved cysteine through the conserved F or W. The order of the fields is J gene, V gene, CDR3 protein.

TRBJ1-1 TRBV2 CASSQGRTTEAFF
TRBJ2-7 TRBV7-2 CASSHTGTGVPYEQYF
TRBJ2-1 TRBV12-3/TRBV12-4 CASSWGDISNEQFF
TRBJ2-5 TRBV5-1 CASRDQDFQGETQYF
TRBJ2-5 TRBV7-3 CASSPAGWGQETQYF
TRBJ2-7 TRBV10-3 CAISLDRGYEQYF
TRBJ1-1 TRBV7-9 CASTVGRPNTEAFF
TRBJ2-7 TRBV7-2 CASSYRDGYEQYF
TRBJ2-3 TRBV12-3/TRBV12-4 CASSLGIPTDTQYF
TRBJ1-1 TRBV6-2/TRBV6-3 CASSYPYLTQNTEAFF
TRBJ1-2 TRBV7-8 CASSSVGVHYGYTF
TRBJ1-1 TRBV5-1 CASSSRQGSANTEAFF
TRBJ1-1 TRBV12-3/TRBV12-4 CASNTGGRYTEAFF
TRBJ2-2 TRBV28 CASRGIAGELFF
TRBJ2-5 TRBV6-1 CASSPLGTAVQETQYF
TRBJ2-1 TRBV6-6 CASSSGRGEQFF
TRBJ2-5 TRBV6-1 CASNSPTYRGETQYF
TRBJ1-2 TRBV28 CAIHQGVGYTF
TRBJ2-6 TRBV5-6 CASSLVAGKTPGANVLTF
TRBJ2-4 TRBV6-5 CASSPMPPNIQYF
TRBJ2-2 TRBV18 CASSQIGQGVTGELFF
TRBJ2-2 TRBV12-3/TRBV12-4 CASSFRFRDDTGELFF
TRBJ2-1 TRBV7-2 CASSLAAAWRWYNEQFF
TRBJ2-5 TRBV5-1 CASSVTGTEETQYF
TRBJ2-1 TRBV7-3 CASSVTSGPYNEQFF
TRBJ1-5 TRBV7-2 CASRRGLGSNQPQHF
TRBJ2-1 TRBV2 CASTIDMSTEQFF
TRBJ2-1 TRBV5-6 CASIKMGSSYNEQFF
TRBJ2-7 TRBV9 CASSPRTGPEFEQYF
TRBJ2-3 TRBV9 CASSLESGGWDTQYF
TRBJ2-7 TRBV5-6 CASSPTPEAGWYDEQYF
TRBJ1-1 TRBV6-1 CASSEVGQARNTEAFF
TRBJ1-2 TRBV7-2 CASSLPGVDYGYTF
TRBJ2-1 TRBV10-3 CASKIAGGRNEQFF
TRBJ1-2 TRBV12-3/TRBV12-4 CASSPQTGANYGYTF
TRBJ2-7 TRBV2 CASSVMVWEQYF
TRBJ2-3 TRBV5-1 CASSQRSTDTQYF
TRBJ2-1 TRBV7-2 CASSSFTVNEQFF
TRBJ2-3 TRBV29-1 CSVEAGMKAADTQYF
TRBJ2-5 TRBV10-3 CAISVPGQQETQYF